Reported below is one T cell receptor beta chain. This entry belongs to a study of CXCR3-negative and CXCR3-positive naive CD8 T cells. The authors made the TRB cDNA libraries by 5' RACE using UMI labels. TCRdb re-called the 5' RACE reads and shows each CDR3 protein once, DNA omitted. This sample's clone table lists about 40,000 distinct CDR3 sequences. Per the germline V gene, CDR1 is SEHNR and CDR2 is FQNEAQ (reference sequence). The CDR3 sequence is 15 residues long. Sequencing was performed on memory CD8+ T cells from blood. J is TRBJ2-7 and V is TRBV7-9. The sequence derives from a human donor in good health. Some clones in this sample may be carry-over from other donors' samples. This CDR3 reads CASSIEETYSYEQYF.